This T cell receptor (beta chain) emerged from a study of T cell changes during pregnancy in multiple sclerosis. This clone is a singleton in its sample. Assay used: immunoSEQ multiplex PCR; TCRdb lists only in-frame clones, some missing. Altogether nearly 110,000 clones are present, 80% to 95% being singletons, with the ten largest covering around 1.5%. The CDR3 runs to 15 residues. Germline V gene data show CDR1 as MNHEY and CDR2 as SMNVEV (reference sequence). With 5 bases clipped from V and 1 base from J, the junction kept 4 bases outside the gene matches. Sequencing was performed on peripheral blood, taken after pregnancy. V and J are TRBV27 and TRBJ1-1; 10 bases align to TRBD1. This receptor was taken from a female donor with multiple sclerosis, enrolled in a pregnancy study. The CDR3 here is CASSHGTGANTEAFF. CDR3 bases: TGTGCCAGCAGTCACGGGACAGGGGCGAACACTGAAGCTTTCTTT.